A single T cell receptor beta chain is shown here with its context. The entry originates in a study of T cells expressing NK-cell markers. TCR beta cDNA was generated via 5'RACE template switching incorporating UMIs. TCRdb re-called the 5' RACE reads; one entry per CDR3 protein, DNA not given. The sample includes about 540,000 distinct CDR3 sequences. The TCR was taken from a man between 18 and 35 years old in good health. The specimen sequenced was blood T cells: a sorted CD56 or NKG2C T cell subset, CD4+ or CD8+ T cells, or bulk PBMC T cells (not recorded which).

CDR3 sequence: CASSGSGFNEQFF. The chain joins TRBV12-3 or TRBV12-4 to TRBJ2-1; TCRdb's assignment of TRBD2 cannot be checked, as there is no DNA. The CDR3 consists of 13 residues.